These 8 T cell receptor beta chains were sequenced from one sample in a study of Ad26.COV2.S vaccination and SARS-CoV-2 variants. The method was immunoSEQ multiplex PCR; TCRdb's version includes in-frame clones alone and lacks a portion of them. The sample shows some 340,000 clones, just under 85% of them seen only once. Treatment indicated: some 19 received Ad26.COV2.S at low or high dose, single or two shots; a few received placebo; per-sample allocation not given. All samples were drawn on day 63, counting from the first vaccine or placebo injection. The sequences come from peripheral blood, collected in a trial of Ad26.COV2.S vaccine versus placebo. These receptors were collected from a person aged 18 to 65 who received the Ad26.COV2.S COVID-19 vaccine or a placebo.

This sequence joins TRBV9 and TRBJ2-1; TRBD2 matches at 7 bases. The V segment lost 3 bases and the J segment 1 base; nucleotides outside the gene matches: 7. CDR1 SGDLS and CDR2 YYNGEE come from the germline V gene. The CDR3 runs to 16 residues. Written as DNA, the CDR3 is TGTGCCAGCAGCGGGGGAGGGGCCGGTTCCTACAATGAGCAGTTCTTC. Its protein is CASSGGGAGSYNEQFF.

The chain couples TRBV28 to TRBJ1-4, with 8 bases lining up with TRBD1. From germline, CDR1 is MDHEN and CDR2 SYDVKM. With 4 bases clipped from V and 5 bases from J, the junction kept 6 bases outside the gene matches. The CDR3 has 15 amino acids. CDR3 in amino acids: CASSSGGAGNEKLFF. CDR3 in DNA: TGTGCCAGCAGTTCAGGGGGCGCAGGGAATGAAAAACTGTTTTTT.

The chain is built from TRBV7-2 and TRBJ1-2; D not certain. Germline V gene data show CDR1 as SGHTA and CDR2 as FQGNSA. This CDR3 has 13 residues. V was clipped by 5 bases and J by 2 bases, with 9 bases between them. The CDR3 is CASSRTVNYGYTF. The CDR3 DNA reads TGTGCCAGCAGCCGGACCGTAAACTATGGCTACACCTTC.

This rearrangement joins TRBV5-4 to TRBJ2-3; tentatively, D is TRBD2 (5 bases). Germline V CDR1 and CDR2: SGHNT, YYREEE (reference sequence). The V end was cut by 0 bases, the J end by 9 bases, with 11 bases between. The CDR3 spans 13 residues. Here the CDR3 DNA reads TGTGCCAGCAGCTTGGCCAACGGGAACACGCAGTATTTT. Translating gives CASSLANGNTQYF.

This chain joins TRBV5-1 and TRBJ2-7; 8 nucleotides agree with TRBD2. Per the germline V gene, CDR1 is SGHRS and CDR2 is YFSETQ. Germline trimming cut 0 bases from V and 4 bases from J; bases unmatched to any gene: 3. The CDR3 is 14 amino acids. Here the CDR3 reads CASSLDGGAYEQYF. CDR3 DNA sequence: TGCGCCAGCAGCTTGGACGGGGGGGCTTACGAGCAGTACTTC.

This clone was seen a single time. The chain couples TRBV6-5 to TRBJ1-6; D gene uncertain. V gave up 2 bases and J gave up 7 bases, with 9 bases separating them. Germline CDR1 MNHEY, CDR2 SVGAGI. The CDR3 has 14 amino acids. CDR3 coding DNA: TGTGCCAGCAGTTACGGGGTAGAGAATTCACCCCTCCACTTT. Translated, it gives CASSYGVENSPLHF.

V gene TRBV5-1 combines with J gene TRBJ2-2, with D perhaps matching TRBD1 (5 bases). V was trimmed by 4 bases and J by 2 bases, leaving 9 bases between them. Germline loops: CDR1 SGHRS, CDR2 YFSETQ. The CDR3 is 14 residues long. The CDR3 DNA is TGCGCCAGCAGCCCGACAGTTAACACCGGGGAGCTGTTTTTT. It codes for CASSPTVNTGELFF.

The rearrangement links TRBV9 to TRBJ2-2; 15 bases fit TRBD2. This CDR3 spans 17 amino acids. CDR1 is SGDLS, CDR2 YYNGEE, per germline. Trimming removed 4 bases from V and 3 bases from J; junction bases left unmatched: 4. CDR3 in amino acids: CASSPGTSGGHTGELFF. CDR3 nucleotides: TGTGCCAGCAGCCCTGGGACTAGCGGGGGGCACACCGGGGAGCTGTTTTTT.